One and the same sample provided the 31 T cell receptor beta chains below, sequenced in a study of Graves' ophthalmopathy and Graves' hyperthyroidism. Amplification targeted the TCR beta CDR3 regions, with RNA transcripts as the source material. After a first-round RT-PCR with HTBI primers, a second-round multiplex PCR was run. MiXCR was run by TCRdb on the multiplex PCR reads, yielding one entry per CDR3 protein. The repertoire includes hundreds of thousands of distinct CDR3 sequences, 22% of them detected once, and more than 5.5% sits in the top ten. Input material: peripheral blood. These receptors were collected from a woman in her late teens or twenties with stable Graves' hyperthyroidism. Some clones in this sample may be carry-over from other donors' samples.

This rearrangement joins TRBV6-5 to TRBJ2-7; perhaps TRBD1 as D (7 bases). Germline values: CDR1 MNHEY, CDR2 SVGAGI. Trimming cost V 2 bases and J 7 bases, with 15 bases left between them. The CDR3 extends over 14 amino acids. The CDR3 sequence is CASSYRWQGGEQYF. In DNA form, the CDR3 reads TGTGCCAGCAGTTACCGATGGCAGGGGGGAGAGCAGTACTTC.

Ten or more counts support this clonotype. J is TRBJ1-5 and V is TRBV28; D not resolved. The CDR3 extends over 16 amino acids. The V gene's germline CDR1 is MDHEN and CDR2 SYDVKM. With 5 bases removed from V and 0 bases from J, the gap between germline ends came to 14 bases. The CDR3 spells CASSTGVLYSNQPQHF. The CDR3 bases are TGTGCCAGCAGTACCGGAGTTCTATATAGCAATCAGCCCCAGCATTTT. Full variable domain (missing parts from reference TRBV28 and TRBJ1-5): DVKVTQSSRYLVKRTGEKVFLECVQDMDHENMFWYRQDPGLGLRLIYFSYDVKMKEKGDIPEGYSVSREKKERFSLILESASTNQTSMYLCASSTGVLYSNQPQHFGDGTRLSIL.

The chain is built from TRBV6-1 and TRBJ2-7; 10 positions match TRBD1. The length of the CDR3 is 13 residues. With 9 bases clipped from V and 5 bases from J, the junction kept 7 bases outside the gene matches. CDR1 is MNHNS, CDR2 SASEGT, per germline. CDR3: CASWTGGGNEQYF. In DNA form, the CDR3 reads TGTGCCAGTTGGACAGGGGGAGGAAACGAGCAGTACTTC.

Ten or more counts support this clonotype. The rearrangement links TRBV6-5 to TRBJ2-4; 7 bases agree with TRBD2. The J segment lost 4 bases and the V segment lost 8 bases, leaving 5 bases of the junction unmatched. This CDR3 comprises 13 residues. Germline V CDR1 and CDR2: MNHEY, SVGAGI. The CDR3 nucleotides are TGTGCCAGCTCCGGGACTAATAAAAACATTCAGTACTTC. This encodes CASSGTNKNIQYF.

J is TRBJ2-7 and V is TRBV6-1, with D perhaps being TRBD1 or TRBD2 (5 bases each). The CDR3 is 12 residues long. Per the germline V gene, CDR1 is MNHNS and CDR2 is SASEGT. Trimming pared 6 bases from V and 4 bases from J, leaving 10 bases between. In DNA, the CDR3 is TGTGCCAGCAGGAGGGGACGGTACGAGCAGTACTTC. It translates to CASRRGRYEQYF.

This clonotype was found many times. The J gene is TRBJ1-6, the V gene TRBV12-3 or TRBV12-4; D is unresolved. CDR3 length: 14 amino acids. V lost 6 bases and J 8 bases, leaving 14 bases between the germline ends. CDR3 loop: CASSHTGRHSPLHF. For the CDR3, the DNA is TGTGCCAGCAGCCACACCGGGCGCCATTCACCCCTCCACTTT.

A single count supports this clonotype. One junction end disagrees with the germline gene, perhaps due to a read error. This chain joins TRBV6-1 and TRBJ2-5, with D tentatively TRBD2 (6 bases). The CDR3 sequence is 14 residues long. CDR1 is MNHNS and CDR2 is SASEGT in the germline V gene. CDR3 DNA: TGTGCCAGCAGTGATCCGGGAGCGCAAGAGACCAAGTACTTC. Its translation is CASSDPGAQETKYF.

The rearrangement joins TRBV12-3 or TRBV12-4 to TRBJ1-5, with TRBD1 matching over 7 bases. This CDR3 has 15 residues. The V gene end was trimmed by 5 bases and the J gene end by 2 bases; junction bases not matched to a gene: 6. CDR3 region: CASSVYRGGNQPQHF. The CDR3 DNA reads as TGTGCCAGCAGTGTTTACAGGGGCGGCAATCAGCCCCAGCATTTT.

The chain employs TRBV20-1 and TRBJ1-1; tentatively, D is TRBD1 (5 bases). The CDR3 extends over 13 amino acids. Trimming removed 4 bases at V and 7 bases at J, with 16 bases between. Germline V gene data show CDR1 as DFQATT and CDR2 as SNEGSKA (reference sequence). CDR3 region: CSATVPVTGEAFF. The DNA of the CDR3 is TGCAGTGCTACGGTTCCGGTAACAGGTGAAGCTTTCTTT.

The chain links TRBV19 to TRBJ1-2, with D perhaps matching TRBD1 (6 bases). V was shortened by 7 bases and J by 5 bases, with 17 bases between the two germline ends. The CDR3 length is 14 residues. From germline, CDR1 is LNHDA and CDR2 SQIVND (reference sequence). The CDR3 DNA is TGTGCCAGTATGGGGCCAGGGGCGCGGTATGGCTACACCTTC. Its translation: CASMGPGARYGYTF. The full variable domain, its missing parts supplied by reference TRBV19 and TRBJ1-2, is DGGITQSPKYLFRKEGQNVTLSCEQNLNHDAMYWYRQDPGQGLRLIYYSQIVNDFQKGDIAEGYSVSREKKESFPLTVTSAQKNPTAFYLCASMGPGARYGYTFGSGTRLTVV.

This clonotype was counted many times. The genes are TRBV4-1 and TRBJ1-1; D possibly corresponds to TRBD1 (5 bases). The CDR3 has 15 amino acids. Per the germline V gene, CDR1 is MGHRA and CDR2 is YSYEKL. Trimming took off 4 bases at V and 5 bases at J, with 17 bases between the two ends. CDR3 residues: CASSPATEKLTEAFF. The CDR3 region has the DNA TGCGCCAGCAGCCCAGCGACAGAGAAACTGACTGAAGCTTTCTTT.

This clonotype was counted only a few times. A much larger clone lies one base from this, so it may be a read error. The chain uses TRBV28 and TRBJ1-1; no clear D. This CDR3 has 15 residues. Germline V gene sequence: CDR1 MDHEN, CDR2 SYDVKM. The CDR3 protein is CASSRFWQKNTEACF. As DNA, the CDR3 is TGTGCCAGCAGCCGATTCTGGCAGAAAAACACTGAAGCTTGCTTT.

In its sample, this clonotype was seen many times. The V and J genes are TRBV7-6 and TRBJ1-2, with unresolved D. The CDR3 covers 15 residues. Germline V gene sequence: CDR1 SGHVS, CDR2 FNYEAQ. V shed 1 base and J shed 3 bases, with 12 bases lying between them. The chain's CDR3 is CASSLVPPLDYGYTF. CDR3 bases: TGTGCCAGCAGCTTAGTACCACCGCTGGACTATGGCTACACCTTC.

Many counts were recorded for this clonotype. The chain employs TRBV12-3 or TRBV12-4 and TRBJ1-5; D possibly corresponds to TRBD1 (6 bases). The CDR3 is 15 amino acids. Trimming left V 2 bases short and J 1 base short, with 9 bases between. CDR3 region: CASSLFRGSNQPQHF. The CDR3 DNA reads TGTGCCAGCAGTTTATTCAGGGGAAGCAATCAGCCCCAGCATTTT.

For this clonotype: A much larger clone lies a single base off, so this may be a read error. It is likely a read error, because the conserved phenylalanine at the end of the CDR3 is missing. The DNA is left out, because the CDR3 cannot be placed on it with certainty; the CDR3 is given as TCRdb lists it. The chain recombines TRBV29-1 with TRBJ2-7; TRBD1 is taken as the D call from the table, unchecked against the DNA. Termini included, the CDR3 measures 10 amino acids. Germline values: CDR1 SQVTM, CDR2 ANQGSEA. The CDR3 loop is CSVDTGQKYY.

The genes are TRBV6-1 and TRBJ1-2; 8 positions agree with TRBD1. V dropped 8 bases and J dropped 2; count of bases not matched to a gene: 4. CDR1 is MNHNS, CDR2 SASEGT, per germline. The CDR3 runs to 13 residues. CDR3 coding DNA: TGTGCCAGCGGGGGACAGGCAAACTATGGCTACACCTTC. Amino acids: CASGGQANYGYTF.

This clonotype has just one count. V and J are TRBV30 and TRBJ1-1, with D uncertain. The CDR3 is 12 residues long. The V gene lost 3 bases and the J gene lost 5 bases, with 10 bases spanning the gap. Germline loops: CDR1 GTSNPN, CDR2 SVGIG (reference sequence). The CDR3 protein is CAWSPKVTEAFF. CDR3 DNA sequence: TGTGCCTGGAGCCCCAAGGTGACTGAAGCTTTCTTT.

This clonotype has a count of ten or more. The chain employs TRBV11-2 and TRBJ1-6, with no clear D. Germline CDR1 and CDR2: SGHAT and FQNNGV. V lost 7 bases and J lost 10, with 14 bases in between. CDR3 length equals 13 residues. The CDR3 DNA follows: TGTGCCAGCACCCTAGACGGTCGATCACCCCTCCACTTT. Its translation: CASTLDGRSPLHF.

This clonotype was seen only a few times. V usage is TRBV7-9 and J usage is TRBJ2-4, with D possibly matching TRBD2 (5 bases). V lost 7 bases, J lost 8 bases, and 15 bases lay in between. This CDR3 has 13 residues. Germline-derived CDR1 and CDR2 are SEHNR and FQNEAQ (reference sequence). Here the CDR3 DNA reads TGTGCCAGCAACCCCTTACCGAGGGACATTCAGTACTTC. Protein product: CASNPLPRDIQYF.

This clonotype was seen many times. The chain uses TRBV9 and TRBJ2-5; D is perhaps TRBD2 (5 bases). The germline V gene encodes CDR1 SGDLS and CDR2 YYNGEE. The CDR3 runs 14 residues. V gave up 3 bases and J gave up 3 bases, with 12 bases separating them. This CDR3 is CASSDGGRKETQYF. Written as DNA, the CDR3 is TGTGCCAGCAGCGACGGCGGGCGTAAAGAGACCCAGTACTTC.

This clonotype was seen at least ten times. A single base separates this from a much larger clone, so it may be a read error. This chain joins TRBV6-1 and TRBJ1-2, with a possible D match to TRBD1 (6 bases). CDR3 length: 13 residues. Germline assignment: CDR1 MNHNS and CDR2 SASEGT. The ends were cut back, 7 bases at V and 6 bases at J, with 15 bases in the middle. The CDR3 here is CASTPGDRHGYTF. CDR3 bases: TGTGCCAGCACACCAGGGGATCGACATGGCTACACCTTC.

This clonotype has at least ten counts. The gene calls are TRBV12-3 or TRBV12-4 and TRBJ2-5, with D tentatively TRBD1 (6 bases). The V gene lost 4 bases and the J gene lost 1 base, with 10 bases spanning the gap. The CDR3 has 14 amino acids. CDR3 DNA: TGTGCCAGCAGTTCAACAGGGACCCAAGAGACCCAGTACTTC. Encoded protein: CASSSTGTQETQYF.

Details on this clonotype: One end of the junction does not line up with germline, which may come from a read error. The chain employs TRBV15 and TRBJ1-5, with 8 positions matching TRBD1. Germline CDR1 reads LNHNV; CDR2 reads YYDKDF (reference sequence). This CDR3 has 15 amino acids. The CDR3 region has the DNA TGCGCCACCAGCTTAGGACAGGGCGGCAATCAGCCCCAGCATTTT. Amino acids: CATSLGQGGNQPQHF.

The chain is built from TRBV4-2 and TRBJ1-2; 7 nucleotides agree with TRBD1. Losses at the gene ends were 4 bases for V and 6 bases for J; bases not matched to a gene: 11. The CDR3 has 15 amino acids. Germline values: CDR1 LGHNA, CDR2 YNFKEQ. The CDR3 protein is CASSPDRDSLNGYTF. The CDR3 DNA sequence: TGTGCCAGCAGCCCCGACCGGGACAGTCTCAATGGCTACACCTTC.

The chain recombines TRBV6-1 with TRBJ1-1, with D perhaps matching TRBD1 (5 bases). Germline V gene lookup returns CDR1 MNHNS and CDR2 SASEGT. With 8 bases removed from V and 4 bases from J, the gap between germline ends came to 11 bases. The CDR3 covers 12 residues. In nucleotides, the CDR3 is TGTGCCAGCCGAGGGGAGTTCACTGAAGCTTTCTTT. This sequence encodes CASRGEFTEAFF.

This clonotype was seen many times. The chain is built from TRBV10-3 and TRBJ1-1; the D is unclear. The germline CDR1 and CDR2 sequences are ENHRY and SYGVKD. Deletions cut 5 bases from V and 3 bases from J, with 13 bases between. The CDR3 sequence is 14 residues long. CDR3 bases: TGTGCCATCAGTTGGGGATCACTGGACACTGAAGCTTTCTTT. It yields the protein CAISWGSLDTEAFF.

The sample holds one count of this clonotype. This chain joins TRBV5-1 and TRBJ1-2; a weak D match, TRBD1 (5 bases). Germline lookup yields CDR1 SGHRS and CDR2 YFSETQ. V dropped 1 base and J dropped 8 bases, with 12 bases sitting between them. The CDR3 has 13 amino acids. The CDR3 loop is CASSLWGEVGYTF. CDR3 nucleotides: TGCGCCAGCAGCTTGTGGGGGGAAGTAGGCTACACCTTC.

The V gene is TRBV2, the J gene TRBJ2-5, with TRBD2 identical over 8 bases. CDR1 SNHLY and CDR2 FYNNEI come from the germline V gene. The V and J ends lost 2 bases and 1 base, in that order; junction bases with no gene match: 6. The CDR3 spans 16 residues. The CDR3 region is CASSESRLATQETQYF. The CDR3 DNA reads as TGTGCCAGCAGTGAAAGCCGACTAGCGACCCAAGAGACCCAGTACTTC.

This clonotype was picked up a small number of times. The gene calls are TRBV11-2 and TRBJ1-6; D remains ambiguous. This CDR3 is 15 amino acids long. V was shortened by 1 base and J by 9 bases, with 13 bases between the two germline ends. Germline-derived CDR1 and CDR2 are SGHAT and FQNNGV. CDR3 in amino acids: CASSLAQFVRSPLHF. DNA of the CDR3: TGTGCCAGCAGCTTAGCCCAATTTGTCCGTTCACCCCTCCACTTT.

This clonotype was observed at least ten times. This chain links TRBV11-2 with TRBJ2-5; D call uncertain. V dropped 5 bases and J dropped 0 bases, with 16 bases sitting between them. Germline V gives CDR1 SGHAT, CDR2 FQNNGV. This CDR3 region has 16 residues. The CDR3 is CASSLRASMNQETQYF. The CDR3 DNA reads as TGTGCCAGCAGCCTCCGAGCGAGTATGAACCAAGAGACCCAGTACTTC.

This clonotype came up a few times. This chain links TRBV12-3 or TRBV12-4 with TRBJ2-7, with D tentatively TRBD2 (5 bases). V was pared by 8 bases and J by 2 bases, with 13 bases between. The length of the CDR3 is 13 residues. The CDR3 DNA follows: TGTGCCAGCGGTCTGGACGGGACCTACGAGCAGTACTTC. It encodes CASGLDGTYEQYF.